Presented here are 3 T cell receptor beta chains from one specimen sequenced in a study of T-cell reconstitution after alpha-beta-depleted transplantation in children. Preparation of the TCRbeta library involved a method that used unique molecular identifiers. TCRdb reanalysed the PCR reads using MiXCR and keeps one entry per CDR3 protein. The data show some 500,000 distinct CDR3 sequences, less than 35% seen once. Sequences were derived from PBMCs from the stem cell graft donor, sampled from the stem cell graft. The receptors here all came from a human donor who donated a stem cell graft to a child with aplastic anemia.

This chain uses TRBV12-3 or TRBV12-4 with TRBJ2-4; possibly TRBD2 for D (6 bases). V lost 7 bases and J lost 9, with 10 bases in between. The CDR3 covers 11 residues. CDR3 amino acids: CASTRGTIQYF. The CDR3 nucleotides are TGTGCCAGCACGCGGGGCACCATTCAGTACTTC.

This clonotype has only a few counts. The chain joins TRBV3-1 to TRBJ1-2; D unclear. CDR1 LGHDT and CDR2 YNNKEL come from the germline V gene (reference sequence). This CDR3 contains 16 residues. V shed 1 base and J shed 3 bases, with 15 bases lying between them. The DNA for the CDR3 is TGTGCCAGCAGCCAAGCTCTAACCTCGGAGGACTATGGCTACACCTTC. Translated, it gives CASSQALTSEDYGYTF.

The rearrangement joins TRBV7-9 to TRBJ2-7; no firm D call. The CDR3 sequence is 16 residues long. The V gene's germline CDR1 is SEHNR and CDR2 FQNEAQ (reference sequence). Trimming left V 0 bases short and J 0 bases short, with 12 bases between. This CDR3 is CASSLAPSGDSYEQYF. CDR3 nucleotides: TGTGCCAGCAGCTTAGCCCCTTCTGGAGACTCCTACGAGCAGTACTTC.